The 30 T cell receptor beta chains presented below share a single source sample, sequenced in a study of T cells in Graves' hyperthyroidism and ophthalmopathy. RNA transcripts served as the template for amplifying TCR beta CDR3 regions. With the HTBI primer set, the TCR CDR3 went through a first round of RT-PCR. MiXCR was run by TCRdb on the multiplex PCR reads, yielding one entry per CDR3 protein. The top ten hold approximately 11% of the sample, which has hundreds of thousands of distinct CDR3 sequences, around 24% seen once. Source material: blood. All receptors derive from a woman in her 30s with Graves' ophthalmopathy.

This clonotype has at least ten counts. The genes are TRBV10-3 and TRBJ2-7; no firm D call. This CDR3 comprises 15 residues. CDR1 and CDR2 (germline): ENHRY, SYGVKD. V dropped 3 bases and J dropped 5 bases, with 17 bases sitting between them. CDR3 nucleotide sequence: TGTGCCATCAGTGACCAGGACCGCCCGGGTAACGAGCAGTACTTC. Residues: CAISDQDRPGNEQYF.

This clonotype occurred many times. The CDR3 here is CASSQGQTFYEQYF. The CDR3 coding sequence is TGTGCCAGCAGCCAGGGACAGACCTTTTACGAGCAGTACTTC. The chain recombines TRBV7-2 with TRBJ2-7; TRBD1 matches 7 bases. CDR1 is SGHTA and CDR2 is FQGNSA in the germline V gene. The ends lost 5 bases at V and 4 bases at J; junction bases unmatched: 8. The CDR3 runs to 14 residues.

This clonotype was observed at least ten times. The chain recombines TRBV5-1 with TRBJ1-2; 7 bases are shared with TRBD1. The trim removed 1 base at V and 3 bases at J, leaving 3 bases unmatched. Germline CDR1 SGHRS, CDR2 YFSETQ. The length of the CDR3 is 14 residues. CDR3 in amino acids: CASSLLTGDYGYTF. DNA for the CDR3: TGCGCCAGCAGCTTGTTAACAGGGGACTATGGCTACACCTTC.

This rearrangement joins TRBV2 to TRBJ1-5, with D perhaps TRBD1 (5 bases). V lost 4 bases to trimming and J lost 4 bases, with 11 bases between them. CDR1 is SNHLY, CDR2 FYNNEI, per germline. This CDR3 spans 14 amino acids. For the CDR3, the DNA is TGTGCCAGCAGTGCCGGGGGTCGGAATCAGCCCCAGCATTTT. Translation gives CASSAGGRNQPQHF.

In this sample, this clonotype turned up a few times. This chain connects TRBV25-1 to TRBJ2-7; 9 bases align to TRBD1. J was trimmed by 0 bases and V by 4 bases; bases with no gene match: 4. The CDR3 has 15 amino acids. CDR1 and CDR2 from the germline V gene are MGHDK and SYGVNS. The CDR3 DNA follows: TGTGCCAGCAGTGGACAACAGGGGGCCTCCTACGAGCAGTACTTC. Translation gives CASSGQQGASYEQYF.

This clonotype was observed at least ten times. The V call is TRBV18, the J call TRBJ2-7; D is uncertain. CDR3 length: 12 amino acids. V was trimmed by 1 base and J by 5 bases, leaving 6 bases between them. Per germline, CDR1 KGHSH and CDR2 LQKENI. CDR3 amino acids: CASSPQAHEQYF. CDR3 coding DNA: TGTGCCAGCTCACCACAGGCCCACGAGCAGTACTTC.

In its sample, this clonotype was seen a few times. The CDR3 loop reads CASSLGLRPAGELFF. CDR3 bases: TGTGCCAGCAGCCTTGGGCTACGCCCCGCCGGGGAGCTGTTTTTT. V and J are TRBV7-2 and TRBJ2-2; D gene unclear. V gave up 5 bases and J gave up 6 bases, with 16 bases separating them. The CDR3 sequence is 15 residues long. Germline assignment: CDR1 SGHTA and CDR2 FQGNSA.

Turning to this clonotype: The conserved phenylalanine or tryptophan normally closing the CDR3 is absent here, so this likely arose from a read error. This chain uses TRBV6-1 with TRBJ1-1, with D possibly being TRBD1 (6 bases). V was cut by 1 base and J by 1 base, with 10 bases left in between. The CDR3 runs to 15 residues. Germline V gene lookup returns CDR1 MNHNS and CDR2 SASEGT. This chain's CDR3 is CASSEVLGANTEAFL. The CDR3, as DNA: TGTGCCAGCAGTGAAGTTCTGGGGGCGAACACTGAAGCTTTCTTG.

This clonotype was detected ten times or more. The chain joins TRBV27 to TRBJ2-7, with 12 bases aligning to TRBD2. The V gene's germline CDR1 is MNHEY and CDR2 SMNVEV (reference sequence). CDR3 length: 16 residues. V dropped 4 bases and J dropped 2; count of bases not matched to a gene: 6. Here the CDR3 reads CASSSVLAGGTYEQYF. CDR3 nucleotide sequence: TGTGCCAGCAGTTCCGTACTAGCGGGGGGTACCTACGAGCAGTACTTC.

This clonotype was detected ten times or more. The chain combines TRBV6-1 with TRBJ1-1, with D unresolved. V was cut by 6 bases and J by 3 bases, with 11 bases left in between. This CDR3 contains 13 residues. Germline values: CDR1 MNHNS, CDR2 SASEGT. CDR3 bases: TGTGCCAGCAGGAGGGTTTCGGACACTGAAGCTTTCTTT. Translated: CASRRVSDTEAFF.

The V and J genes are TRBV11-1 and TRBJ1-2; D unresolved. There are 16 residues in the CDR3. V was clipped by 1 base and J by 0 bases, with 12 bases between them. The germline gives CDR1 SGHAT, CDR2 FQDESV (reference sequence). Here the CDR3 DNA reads TGTGCCAGCAGCTTAGACTCGGCGGGGTCTAACTATGGCTACACCTTC. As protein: CASSLDSAGSNYGYTF.

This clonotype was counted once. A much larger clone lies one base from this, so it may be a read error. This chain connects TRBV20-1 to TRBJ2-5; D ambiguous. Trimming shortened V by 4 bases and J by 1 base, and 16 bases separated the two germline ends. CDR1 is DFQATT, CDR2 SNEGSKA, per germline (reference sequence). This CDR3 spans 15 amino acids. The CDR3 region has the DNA TGCAGTGCTATCGGCCAGGTAGGGCCCCAAGAGACCCAGTACTTC. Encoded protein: CSAIGQVGPQETQYF.

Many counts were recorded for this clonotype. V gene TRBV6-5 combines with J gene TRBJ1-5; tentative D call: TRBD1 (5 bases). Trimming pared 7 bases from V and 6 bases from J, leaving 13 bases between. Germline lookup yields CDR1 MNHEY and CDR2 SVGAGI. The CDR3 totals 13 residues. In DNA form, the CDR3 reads TGTGCCAGCATGCGCGAGAGGGGTCAGCCCCAGCATTTT. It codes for CASMRERGQPQHF.

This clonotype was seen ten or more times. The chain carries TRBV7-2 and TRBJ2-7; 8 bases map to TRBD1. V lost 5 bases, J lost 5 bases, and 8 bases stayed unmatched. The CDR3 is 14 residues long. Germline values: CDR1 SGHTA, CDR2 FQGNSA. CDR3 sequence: CASSPWTGSDEQYF. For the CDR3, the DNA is TGTGCCAGCAGCCCCTGGACAGGGTCGGACGAGCAGTACTTC.

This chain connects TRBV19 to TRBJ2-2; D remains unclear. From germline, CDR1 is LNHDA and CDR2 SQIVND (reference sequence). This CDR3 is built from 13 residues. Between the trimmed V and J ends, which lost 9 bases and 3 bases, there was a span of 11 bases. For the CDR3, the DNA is TGTGCCAGCCACCACAGCTACACCGGGGAGCTGTTTTTT. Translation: CASHHSYTGELFF.

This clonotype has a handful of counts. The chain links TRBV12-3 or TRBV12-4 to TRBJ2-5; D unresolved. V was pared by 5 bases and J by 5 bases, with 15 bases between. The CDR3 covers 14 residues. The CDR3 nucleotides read TGTGCCAGCAGTCGGGCAGTCTTGGGGGAGACCCAGTACTTC. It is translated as CASSRAVLGETQYF.

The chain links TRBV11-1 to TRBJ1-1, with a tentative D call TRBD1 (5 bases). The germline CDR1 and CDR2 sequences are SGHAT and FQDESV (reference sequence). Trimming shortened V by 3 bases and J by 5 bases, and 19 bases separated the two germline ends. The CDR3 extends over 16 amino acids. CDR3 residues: CASSLGERRSPTEAFF. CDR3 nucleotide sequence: TGTGCCAGCAGCTTGGGGGAGCGGAGGTCTCCTACTGAAGCTTTCTTT.

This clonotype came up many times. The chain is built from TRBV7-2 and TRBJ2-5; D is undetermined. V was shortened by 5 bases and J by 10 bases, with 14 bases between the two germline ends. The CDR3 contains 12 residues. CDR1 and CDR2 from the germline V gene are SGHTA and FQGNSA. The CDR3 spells CASSLDVSHQYF. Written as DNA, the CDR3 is TGTGCCAGCAGCCTGGACGTGTCACACCAGTACTTC.

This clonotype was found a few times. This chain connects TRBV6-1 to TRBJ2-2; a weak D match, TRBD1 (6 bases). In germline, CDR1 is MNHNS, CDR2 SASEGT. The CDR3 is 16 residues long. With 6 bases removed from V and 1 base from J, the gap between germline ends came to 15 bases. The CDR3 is CASSMTGTRNTGELFF. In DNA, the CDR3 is TGTGCCAGCAGCATGACCGGGACAAGGAACACCGGGGAGCTGTTTTTT.

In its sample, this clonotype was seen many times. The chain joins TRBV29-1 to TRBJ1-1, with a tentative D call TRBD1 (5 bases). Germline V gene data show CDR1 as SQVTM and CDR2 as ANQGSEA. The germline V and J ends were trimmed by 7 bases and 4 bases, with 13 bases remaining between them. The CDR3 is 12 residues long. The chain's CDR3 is CSAEGEGTEAFF. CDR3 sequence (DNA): TGCAGCGCAGAAGGGGAGGGCACTGAAGCTTTCTTT.

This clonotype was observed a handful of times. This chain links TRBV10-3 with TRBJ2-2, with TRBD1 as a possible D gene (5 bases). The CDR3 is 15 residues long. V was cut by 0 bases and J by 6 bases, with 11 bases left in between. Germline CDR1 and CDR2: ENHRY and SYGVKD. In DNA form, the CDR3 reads TGTGCCATCAGTGAGTCGGGCAGGGAATCCGGGGAGCTGTTTTTT. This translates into CAISESGRESGELFF.

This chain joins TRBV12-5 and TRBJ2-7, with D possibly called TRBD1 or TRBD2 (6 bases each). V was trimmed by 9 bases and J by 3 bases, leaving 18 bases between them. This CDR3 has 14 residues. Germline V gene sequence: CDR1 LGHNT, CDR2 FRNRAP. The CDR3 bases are TGTGCTAGCTCGAAGAGGGGGGCTAACTACGAGCAGTACTTC. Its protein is CASSKRGANYEQYF. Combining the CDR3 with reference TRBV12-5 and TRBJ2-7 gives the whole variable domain DARVTQTPRHKVTEMGQEVTMRCQPILGHNTVFWYRQTMMQGLELLAYFRNRAPLDDSGMPKDRFSAEMPDATLATLKIQPSEPRDSAVYFCASSKRGANYEQYFGPGTRLTVT.

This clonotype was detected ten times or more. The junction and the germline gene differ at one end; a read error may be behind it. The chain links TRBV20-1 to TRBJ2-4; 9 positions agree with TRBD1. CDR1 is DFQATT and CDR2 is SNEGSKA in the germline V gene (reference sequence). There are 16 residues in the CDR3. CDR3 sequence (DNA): TGCAGTGCTACGGGACAGGGAAATCTAGCCAAAAACATTAAGTACTTC. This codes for CSATGQGNLAKNIKYF.

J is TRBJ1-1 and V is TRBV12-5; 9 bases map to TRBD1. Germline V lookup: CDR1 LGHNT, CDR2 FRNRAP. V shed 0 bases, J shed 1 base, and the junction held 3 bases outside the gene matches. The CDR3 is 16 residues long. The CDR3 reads CASGLVVGQGNTEAFF. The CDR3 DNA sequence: TGTGCTAGTGGTTTGGTAGTGGGACAGGGGAACACTGAAGCTTTCTTT. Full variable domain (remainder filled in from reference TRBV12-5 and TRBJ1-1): DARVTQTPRHKVTEMGQEVTMRCQPILGHNTVFWYRQTMMQGLELLAYFRNRAPLDDSGMPKDRFSAEMPDATLATLKIQPSEPRDSAVYFCASGLVVGQGNTEAFFGQGTRLTVV.

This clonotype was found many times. CDR3 amino acids: CASSYSAEQYF. Written as DNA, the CDR3 is TGTGCCAGCAGTTACTCGGCTGAGCAGTACTTC. This sequence joins TRBV6-5 and TRBJ2-7; no reliable D call. Deletions cut 0 bases from V and 7 bases from J, with 4 bases between. CDR1 MNHEY and CDR2 SVGAGI come from the germline V gene. There are 11 residues in the CDR3.

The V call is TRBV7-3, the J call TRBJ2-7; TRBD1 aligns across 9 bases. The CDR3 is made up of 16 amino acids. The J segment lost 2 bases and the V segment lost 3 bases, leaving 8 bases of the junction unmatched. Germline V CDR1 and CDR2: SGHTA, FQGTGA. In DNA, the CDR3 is TGTGCCAGCAGCTTCCCCCCGGGACAGGGCGCCTACGAGCAGTACTTC. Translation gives CASSFPPGQGAYEQYF.

This CDR3 is CATGRTEAFF. For the CDR3, the DNA is TGTGCCACCGGGCGCACTGAAGCTTTCTTT. The rearrangement uses TRBV19 and TRBJ1-1, with no clear D. Trimming pared 10 bases from V and 4 bases from J, leaving 7 bases between. CDR3 length equals 10 residues. Per germline, CDR1 LNHDA and CDR2 SQIVND (reference sequence). Based on the CDR3 plus reference TRBV19 and TRBJ1-1, the full variable domain is DGGITQSPKYLFRKEGQNVTLSCEQNLNHDAMYWYRQDPGQGLRLIYYSQIVNDFQKGDIAEGYSVSREKKESFPLTVTSAQKNPTAFYLCATGRTEAFFGQGTRLTVV.

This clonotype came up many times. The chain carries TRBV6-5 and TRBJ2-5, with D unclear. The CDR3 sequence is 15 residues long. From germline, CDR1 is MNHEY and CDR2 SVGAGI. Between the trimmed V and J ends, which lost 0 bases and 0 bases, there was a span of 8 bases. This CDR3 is CASSYSIGYQETQYF. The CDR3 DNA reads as TGTGCCAGCAGTTACTCAATCGGGTACCAAGAGACCCAGTACTTC.

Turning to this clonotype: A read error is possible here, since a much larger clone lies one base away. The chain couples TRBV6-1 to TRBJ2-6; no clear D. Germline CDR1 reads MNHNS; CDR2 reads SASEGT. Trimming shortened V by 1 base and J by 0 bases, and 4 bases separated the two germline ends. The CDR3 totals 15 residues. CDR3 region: CASSEGGSGANVLTF. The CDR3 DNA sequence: TGTGCCAGCAGTGAAGGGGGCTCTGGGGCCAACGTCCTGACTTTC.

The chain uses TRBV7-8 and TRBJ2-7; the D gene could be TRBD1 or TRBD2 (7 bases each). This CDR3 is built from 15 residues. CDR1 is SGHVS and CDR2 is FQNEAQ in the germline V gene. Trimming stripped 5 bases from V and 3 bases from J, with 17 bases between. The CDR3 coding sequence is TGTGCCAGCAGCGCCCGACAGGGAGGGTTCTACGAGCAGTACTTC. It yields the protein CASSARQGGFYEQYF.